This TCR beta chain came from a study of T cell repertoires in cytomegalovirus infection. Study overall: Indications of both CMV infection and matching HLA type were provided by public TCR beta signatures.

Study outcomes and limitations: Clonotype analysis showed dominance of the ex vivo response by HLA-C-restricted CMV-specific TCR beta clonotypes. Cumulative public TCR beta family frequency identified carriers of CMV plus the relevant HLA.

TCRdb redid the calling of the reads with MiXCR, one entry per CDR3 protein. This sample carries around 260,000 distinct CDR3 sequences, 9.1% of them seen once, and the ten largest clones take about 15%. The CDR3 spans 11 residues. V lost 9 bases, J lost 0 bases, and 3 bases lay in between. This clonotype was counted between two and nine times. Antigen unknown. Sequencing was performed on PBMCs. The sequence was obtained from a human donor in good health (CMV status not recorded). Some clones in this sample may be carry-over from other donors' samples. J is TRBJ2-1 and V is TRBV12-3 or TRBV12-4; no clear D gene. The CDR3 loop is CASGSYNEQFF. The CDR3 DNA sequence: TGTGCCAGTGGCTCCTACAATGAGCAGTTCTTC.